The entry below describes one T cell receptor (beta chain). Its antigen is not known. Treatment was busulfan-fludarabine conditioning, a marrow graft, and cyclophosphamide on days +3 and +4. This sample is part of a study of T cells after posttransplantation cyclophosphamide. The study, taken as a whole, reports: Donor CD8+ memory clones often dominated recipient blood repertoires at later times. Recipient CMV seropositivity and CMV reactivation strongly tracked TRB clonality. Skin or GI-infiltrating T cells shared few TRB sequences with blood.

The V gene lost 0 bases and the J gene lost 4 bases, with 11 bases spanning the gap. This CDR3 region has 15 residues. CDR1 is SGHRS, CDR2 YFSETQ, per germline. TCRdb keeps only in-frame clones here, not all; method: immunoSEQ multiplex PCR. The data show about 2,300 clones, 85% seen once. V and J are TRBV5-1 and TRBJ1-5; maybe TRBD1 (5 bases). The sample in question was PBMCs, obtained after allogeneic stem cell transplant with posttransplant cyclophosphamide. This receptor was taken from a male patient younger than 45 who received an allogeneic stem cell transplant from a related donor, was CMV-positive, and had acute GVHD only. Some of these T cells may belong to the graft donor. The CDR3 nucleotides read TGCGCCAGCAGCTTGGTATCGGGGGAAAATCAGCCCCAGCATTTT. Protein product: CASSLVSGENQPQHF.